Below, one T cell receptor beta chain is given with its context. In germline, CDR1 is SEHNR, CDR2 FQNEAQ (reference sequence). CDR3 length: 13 amino acids. V was cut by 5 bases and J by 4 bases, with 10 bases left in between. The entry originates in a study of blood T cell repertoires in COVID-19. Method: immunoSEQ multiplex PCR; TCRdb's copy keeps in-frame clones and lacks some. The sample yields about 150,000 clones, roughly 90% seen once. The clonotype comes from a woman aged 55 to 70 with active or convalescent COVID-19. Sequenced input: peripheral blood. This sequence joins TRBV7-9 and TRBJ2-3; D gene uncertain. The CDR3 bases are TGTGCCAGCAGCCACGAGGCCCCAGATACGCAGTATTTT. This encodes CASSHEAPDTQYF.